What follows are 30 T cell receptor beta chains derived from one specimen sequenced in a study of T cell repertoires in aging, cancer and after chemotherapy. TCR beta rearrangements were amplified from peripheral blood genomic DNA. Rearranged V-D-J TRB sequences were amplified with a mixed TRB-A/B primer pool. TCRdb re-called the multiplex PCR reads with MiXCR, one entry per CDR3 protein. Seen here are about 5,300 distinct CDR3 sequences, 28% observed once, and the top ten hold roughly 32%. Sequenced input: blood. Source of these receptors: a human donor with a solid tumor.

On this clonotype: A much more abundant neighbour one base away suggests this may be a read error. This chain uses TRBV7-4 with TRBJ2-7; maybe TRBD1 (5 bases). The CDR3 spans 13 residues. Germline V CDR1 and CDR2: SGHVT, SQSDAQ. The germline V and J ends were trimmed by 5 bases and 2 bases, with 10 bases remaining between them. In DNA form, the CDR3 reads TGTGCCAGCAGCCGACACAGGACCTACGAGCAGTACTTC. It yields the protein CASSRHRTYEQYF.

This clonotype is medium-sized by share. J is TRBJ2-2 and V is TRBV18; 7 bases fit TRBD1. The ends lost 6 bases at V and 2 bases at J; junction bases unmatched: 9. Looked up from germline, CDR1 is KGHSH and CDR2 is LQKENI. The length of the CDR3 is 16 residues. CDR3: CASSPPQGVNTGELFF. CDR3 DNA: TGTGCCAGCTCTCCGCCGCAGGGGGTTAACACCGGGGAGCTGTTTTTT.

This chain uses TRBV20-1 with TRBJ2-3, with a possible D match to TRBD2 (6 bases). The CDR3 consists of 14 residues. From germline, CDR1 is DFQATT and CDR2 SNEGSKA (reference sequence). V was pared by 0 bases and J by 4 bases, with 11 bases between. The CDR3: CSARDAGSADTQYF. The CDR3 nucleotides read TGCAGTGCTAGAGATGCGGGATCAGCAGATACGCAGTATTTT.

This clonotype occurred a few times. This chain links TRBV5-1 with TRBJ2-1; 7 bases map to TRBD2. The trim removed 0 bases at V and 3 bases at J, leaving 3 bases unmatched. The CDR3 length is 15 residues. Germline values: CDR1 SGHRS, CDR2 YFSETQ. This CDR3 reads CASSLVASGYNEQFF. The CDR3 nucleotides are TGCGCCAGCAGCTTGGTCGCTAGCGGCTACAATGAGCAGTTCTTC.

The gene calls are TRBV27 and TRBJ2-7, with TRBD1 identical over 9 bases. CDR3 length equals 14 residues. Germline V gene sequence: CDR1 MNHEY, CDR2 SMNVEV (reference sequence). V was pared by 6 bases and J by 3 bases, with 6 bases of the junction left unmatched. CDR3 amino acids: CASRVQGANYEQYF. CDR3 coding DNA: TGTGCCAGCAGGGTACAGGGGGCGAACTACGAGCAGTACTTC.

This clonotype is judged medium-sized (0.01 to 0.1%). This rearrangement joins TRBV5-4 to TRBJ2-2; 14 bases agree with TRBD2. V gave up 4 bases and J gave up 2 bases; unmatched junction bases: 10. The CDR3 consists of 19 residues. Germline V gene lookup returns CDR1 SGHNT and CDR2 YYREEE (reference sequence). This CDR3 reads CASSRGTSGSFSNTGELFF. For the CDR3, the DNA is TGTGCCAGCAGCCGAGGGACTAGCGGGAGTTTCTCCAACACCGGGGAGCTGTTTTTT.

This rearrangement joins TRBV24-1 to TRBJ2-5, with D possibly being TRBD1 (6 bases). Germline V gene data show CDR1 as KGHDR and CDR2 as SFDVKD. CDR3 size: 15 residues. The V and J ends lost 4 bases and 7 bases respectively, with 18 bases between them. CDR3 protein: CATSEPVGAARTQYF. The CDR3 region has the DNA TGTGCCACCAGTGAACCCGTGGGGGCTGCAAGGACCCAGTACTTC.

By sample share, this clonotype is large. The chain combines TRBV29-1 with TRBJ2-5, with 10 bases lining up with TRBD1. The length of the CDR3 is 14 residues. Germline V lookup: CDR1 SQVTM, CDR2 ANQGSEA. J was trimmed by 2 bases and V by 5 bases; bases with no gene match: 5. The CDR3 DNA reads as TGCAGCGTTCCTAAGGGACAGGGGCAAGAGACCCAGTACTTC. Translated, it gives CSVPKGQGQETQYF. Together with reference TRBV29-1 and TRBJ2-5, the CDR3 gives the full variable domain: SAVISQKPSRDICQRGTSLTIQCQVDSQVTMMFWYRQQPGQSLTLIATANQGSEATYESGFVIDKFPISRPNLTFSTLTVSNMSPEDSSIYLCSVPKGQGQETQYFGPGTRLLVL.

The V gene is TRBV27, the J gene TRBJ2-7; D may be TRBD1 or TRBD2 (5 bases each). Trimming took 6 bases from V and 2 from J, leaving 11 bases between them. CDR3 length equals 13 residues. Germline CDR1 and CDR2: MNHEY and SMNVEV (reference sequence). The CDR3 DNA reads as TGTGCCAGCAGCCGGGACCAAGCCTACGAGCAGTACTTC. It is translated as CASSRDQAYEQYF.

This clonotype is medium-sized (0.01 to 0.1%). The rearrangement links TRBV12-3 or TRBV12-4 to TRBJ2-2; TRBD2 aligns across 8 bases. V was clipped by 2 bases and J by 5 bases; unmatched bases: 1. CDR3 length: 14 amino acids. CDR3 nucleotide sequence: TGTGCCAGCAGTTTACTAGCGGGTACCGGGGAGCTGTTTTTT. This gives the protein CASSLLAGTGELFF.

This clonotype was seen a few times. The rearrangement uses TRBV27 and TRBJ1-2; 9 nucleotides align to TRBD1. The ends lost 7 bases at V and 4 bases at J; junction bases unmatched: 16. The length of the CDR3 is 17 residues. The V gene's germline CDR1 is MNHEY and CDR2 SMNVEV (reference sequence). The CDR3 bases are TGTGCCAGCACCGCCGGGACAGGGCTACGGGGCCGCTATGGCTACACCTTC. Translated, it gives CASTAGTGLRGRYGYTF.

This clonotype counts as medium-sized. The chain uses TRBV6-1 and TRBJ1-2; possible D gene TRBD1, 6 bases. CDR1 and CDR2 from the germline V gene are MNHNS and SASEGT. V dropped 6 bases and J dropped 3 bases, with 8 bases sitting between them. The CDR3 covers 12 residues. The CDR3 spells CASRRTDYGYTF. CDR3 in DNA: TGTGCCAGCAGGAGGACAGACTATGGCTACACCTTC.

By sample fraction, this clonotype is medium-sized. The chain recombines TRBV19 with TRBJ1-5; D uncertain. CDR3 length: 14 amino acids. Trimming pared 3 bases from V and 0 bases from J, leaving 6 bases between. CDR1 LNHDA and CDR2 SQIVND come from the germline V gene (reference sequence). CDR3 sequence reads: CASSIFYSNQPQHF. In DNA, the CDR3 is TGTGCCAGTAGTATTTTTTATAGCAATCAGCCCCAGCATTTT.

This clonotype is medium-sized. CDR3 sequence: CSVRTGTNYGYTF. The CDR3 bases are TGCAGCGTGAGGACAGGGACTAACTATGGCTACACCTTC. The chain combines TRBV29-1 with TRBJ1-2, with TRBD1 matching over 8 bases. Germline CDR1 reads SQVTM; CDR2 reads ANQGSEA. CDR3 size: 13 residues. V lost 6 bases, J lost 0 bases, and 3 bases stayed unmatched.

By proportion, this clonotype is medium-sized. The chain is built from TRBV5-5 and TRBJ1-4; 10 bases fit TRBD1. The J segment lost 13 bases and the V segment lost 3 bases, leaving 6 bases of the junction unmatched. The CDR3 length is 13 residues. CDR1 SGHKS and CDR2 YYEKEE come from the germline V gene (reference sequence). In DNA form, the CDR3 reads TGTGCCAGCAGCTCCGGACAGGGGGGACCACTGTTTTTT. Its translation is CASSSGQGGPLFF.

This clonotype was observed a few times. A much larger clonotype is one base distant, so this may be a read error. This chain links TRBV19 with TRBJ2-1; 8 nucleotides align to TRBD2. The J segment lost 1 base and the V segment lost 3 bases, leaving 5 bases of the junction unmatched. CDR1 is LNHDA, CDR2 SQIVND, per germline (reference sequence). CDR3 size: 16 residues. This CDR3 is CASSMAAGASYNEQFF. CDR3 nucleotide sequence: TGTGCCAGTAGTATGGCAGCGGGAGCGTCCTACAATGAGCAGTTCTTC.

As for this clonotype: This sequence may be a read error, since a much larger clone differs from it by one base. The CDR3 protein is CASSHGQCDTEAFF. DNA for the CDR3: TGTGCCAGCAGTCACGGACAGTGCGACACTGAAGCTTTCTTT. The chain carries TRBV6-5 and TRBJ1-1; tentative D call: TRBD1 (6 bases). Germline values: CDR1 MNHEY, CDR2 SVGAGI. This CDR3 comprises 14 residues. V dropped 5 bases and J dropped 3 bases, with 13 bases sitting between them.

V usage is TRBV20-1 and J usage is TRBJ2-3; 10 bases are a match to TRBD1. The CDR3 has 17 amino acids. Germline V gives CDR1 DFQATT, CDR2 SNEGSKA (reference sequence). V was clipped by 7 bases and J by 2 bases; unmatched bases: 15. The CDR3 reads CSGDRGRGGLLTDTQYF. The CDR3 DNA reads TGCAGTGGGGACAGGGGCCGAGGGGGTCTCCTCACAGATACGCAGTATTTT.

Sample share makes this clonotype medium-sized. The J gene is TRBJ1-1, the V gene TRBV19; 8 nucleotides agree with TRBD1. The germline V gene has CDR1 LNHDA and CDR2 SQIVND (reference sequence). There are 16 residues in the CDR3. Germline trimming cut 0 bases from V and 3 bases from J; bases unmatched to any gene: 6. CDR3 residues: CASSIDGRGPDTEAFF. The CDR3 DNA is TGTGCCAGTAGTATAGACGGCAGGGGGCCAGACACTGAAGCTTTCTTT. Full variable domain (remainder filled in from reference TRBV19 and TRBJ1-1): DGGITQSPKYLFRKEGQNVTLSCEQNLNHDAMYWYRQDPGQGLRLIYYSQIVNDFQKGDIAEGYSVSREKKESFPLTVTSAQKNPTAFYLCASSIDGRGPDTEAFFGQGTRLTVV.

This clonotype came up a few times. The V gene is TRBV12-3 or TRBV12-4, the J gene TRBJ2-1; D gene unclear. The CDR3 loop spans 11 amino acids. The V end was cut by 3 bases, the J end by 10 bases, with 7 bases between. Here the CDR3 DNA reads TGTGCCAGCAGTTTTGCAGAGGAGCAGTTCTTC. Protein product: CASSFAEEQFF.

With respect to this clonotype: With a much larger clone just one base away, this may be a read error. The chain combines TRBV15 with TRBJ2-1; D is unresolved. The CDR3 sequence is 11 residues long. From germline, CDR1 is LNHNV and CDR2 YYDKDF (reference sequence). V shed 0 bases and J shed 15 bases, with 9 bases lying between them. The chain's CDR3 is CATSRDSSTFF. CDR3 DNA: TGTGCCACCAGCAGAGATAGTTCCACGTTCTTC.

V usage is TRBV24-1 and J usage is TRBJ1-2; no firm D call. Per germline, CDR1 KGHDR and CDR2 SFDVKD. The CDR3 spans 14 residues. V gave up 0 bases and J gave up 8 bases, with 12 bases separating them. CDR3 sequence reads: CATSDLWPPGGYTF. In nucleotides, the CDR3 is TGTGCCACCAGTGATTTGTGGCCCCCCGGGGGCTACACCTTC.

This clonotype has only a few counts. In DNA, the CDR3 is TGTGCCAGCAGCAATGGAAACACCATATATTTT. As protein: CASSNGNTIYF. The genes are TRBV6-2 or TRBV6-3 and TRBJ1-3; D unclear. V was cut by 6 bases and J by 3 bases, with 3 bases left in between. The CDR3 sequence is 11 residues long. CDR1 and CDR2 (germline): MNHEY, SVGEGT.

By its share, this clonotype is medium-sized (0.01 to 0.1%). The V gene is TRBV18, the J gene TRBJ2-5; D possibly matches TRBD1 or TRBD2 (5 bases each). The CDR3 loop spans 18 amino acids. Per germline, CDR1 KGHSH and CDR2 LQKENI. Trimming shortened V by 0 bases and J by 2 bases, and 19 bases separated the two germline ends. The DNA of the CDR3 is TGTGCCAGCTCACCACCAGTGAGGGGACCCTTCCCGCAAGAGACCCAGTACTTC. This sequence encodes CASSPPVRGPFPQETQYF. Combining the CDR3 with reference TRBV18 and TRBJ2-5 gives the whole variable domain NAGVMQNPRHLVRRRGQEARLRCSPMKGHSHVYWYRQLPEEGLKFMVYLQKENIIDESGMPKERFSAEFPKEGPSILRIQQVVRGDSAAYFCASSPPVRGPFPQETQYFGPGTRLLVL.

Relative to its sample, this clonotype is medium-sized (0.01 to 0.1%). Here the CDR3 DNA reads TGTGCCAGCAGCTTGGACAGGGATGACATTCAGTACTTC. Translation: CASSLDRDDIQYF. The chain joins TRBV5-4 to TRBJ2-4; D is possibly TRBD1 (6 bases). The germline V gene has CDR1 SGHNT and CDR2 YYREEE (reference sequence). The CDR3 has 13 amino acids. V lost 0 bases and J 8 bases, leaving 9 bases between the germline ends.

Sample share makes this clonotype medium-sized (0.01 to 0.1%). The genes are TRBV6-1 and TRBJ2-1, with 11 positions matching TRBD2. Germline V gene data show CDR1 as MNHNS and CDR2 as SASEGT. This CDR3 is 15 amino acids long. V shed 6 bases and J 5 bases; nucleotides not matched to a gene: 6. DNA for the CDR3: TGTGCCAGCAGCCTCGGGACTAGCGGAAACAATGAGCAGTTCTTC. Its translation is CASSLGTSGNNEQFF.

This chain connects TRBV20-1 to TRBJ1-2; the D gene is possibly TRBD1 (5 bases). The germline gives CDR1 DFQATT, CDR2 SNEGSKA (reference sequence). This CDR3 has 14 amino acids. V was clipped by 4 bases and J by 2 bases, with 14 bases between them. The CDR3 loop reads CSANGANANYGYTF. The CDR3 coding sequence is TGCAGTGCTAATGGGGCAAACGCCAACTATGGCTACACCTTC.

Worth noting for this clonotype: A much larger clone lies a single base off, so this may be a read error. The chain uses TRBV6-5 and TRBJ2-7; D is possibly TRBD2 (5 bases). This CDR3 has 16 residues. CDR1 and CDR2 from the germline V gene are MNHEY and SVGAGI. Trimming stripped 2 bases from V and 6 bases from J, with 20 bases between. CDR3 sequence: CASSYPGWYGLVEQYF. CDR3 DNA sequence: TGTGCCAGCAGTTACCCGGGATGGTACGGGTTGGTCGAGCAGTACTTC.

In this sample, this clonotype is medium-sized. The chain links TRBV18 to TRBJ2-7, with D possibly being TRBD2 (5 bases). V lost 1 base, J lost 1 base, and 14 bases lay in between. This CDR3 region has 16 residues. From germline, CDR1 is KGHSH and CDR2 LQKENI. Here the CDR3 DNA reads TGTGCCAGCTCACCACTTGGGTTAGGGAGTTCCTACGAGCAGTACTTC. It encodes CASSPLGLGSSYEQYF.

This clonotype rates as medium-sized (0.01 to 0.1%). The CDR3 bases are TGTGCCAGCAGTCCCCGGACAGAGACCTACGAGCAGTACTTC. It specifies CASSPRTETYEQYF. V usage is TRBV12-3 or TRBV12-4 and J usage is TRBJ2-7, with D possibly matching TRBD1 (6 bases). V lost 5 bases to trimming and J lost 2 bases, with 13 bases between them. The CDR3 consists of 14 residues.